This T cell receptor (beta chain) emerged from a study of cytomegalovirus exposure and HLA in healthy donors. 13 Jbeta primers and 60 Vbeta primers were used for the PCR. In the authors' methods: In a later analysis, of some 80 million unique beta chains, 9 million to 11 million appeared in at least two donors. The repertoire was sequenced with immunoSEQ multiplex PCR; TCRdb's copy has only in-frame clones and lacks some. V, J and clone size derive from that table, while D and trimming were established from the DNA sequence. The sample gives under 150,000 clones, about 79% of which show up once; roughly 2.6% is in the top ten. CDR1 and CDR2 (germline): MDHEN, SYDVKM. The CDR3 totals 16 residues. V gave up 4 bases and J gave up 2 bases; unmatched junction bases: 10. As to this clone: The target antigen is unknown.

Study outcomes and limitations: The Asian-associated ancestry cluster reportedly had fewer N-insertions than the approximately 700-donor mean in a later analysis. A missense variant in DCLRE1C was later tied to TCR beta V- and J-gene trimming.

The chain joins TRBV28 to TRBJ1-1; 7 bases map to TRBD1. What was sequenced was PBMCs. The origin of this receptor is a woman between 18 and 29 years old in good health and CMV-seronegative. CDR3 residues: CASSSMAGQINTEAFF. In DNA, the CDR3 is TGTGCCAGCAGTTCGATGGCGGGACAGATTAACACTGAAGCTTTCTTT.